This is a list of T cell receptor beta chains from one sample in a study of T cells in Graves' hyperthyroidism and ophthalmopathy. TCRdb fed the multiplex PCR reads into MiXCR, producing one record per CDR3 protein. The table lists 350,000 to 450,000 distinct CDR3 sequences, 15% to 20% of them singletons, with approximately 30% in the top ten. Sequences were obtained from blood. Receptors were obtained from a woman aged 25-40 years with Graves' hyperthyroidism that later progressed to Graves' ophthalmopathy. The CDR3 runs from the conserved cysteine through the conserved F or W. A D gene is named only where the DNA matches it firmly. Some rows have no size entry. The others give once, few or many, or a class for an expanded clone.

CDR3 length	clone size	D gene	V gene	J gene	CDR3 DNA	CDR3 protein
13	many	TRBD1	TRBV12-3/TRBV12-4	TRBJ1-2	TGTGCCAGCAGTCTAGGGACAGTCGGTGGCTACACCTTC	CASSLGTVGGYTF
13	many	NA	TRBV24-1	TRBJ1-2	TGTGCCACCAGTGATTTGGACGGATATGGCTACACCTTC	CATSDLDGYGYTF
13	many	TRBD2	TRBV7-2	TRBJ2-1	TGTGCCAGCAGCAAGCGGGAGGGAAATGAGCAGTTCTTC	CASSKREGNEQFF
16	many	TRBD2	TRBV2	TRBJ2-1	TGTGCCAGCAGTGAAGCGCCCCTAGCGGGCTTCAATGAGCAGTTCTTC	CASSEAPLAGFNEQFF
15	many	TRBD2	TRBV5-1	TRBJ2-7	TGCGCCAGCAGCTTGACTAGCGGGAGTTTCTACGAGCAGTACTTC	CASSLTSGSFYEQYF
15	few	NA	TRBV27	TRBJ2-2	TGTGCCAGCACTCCCGGGGTCCTGAACACCGGGGAGCTGTTTTTT	CASTPGVLNTGELFF
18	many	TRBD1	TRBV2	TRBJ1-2	TGTGCCAGCAGGGTTCTGACGGAGGGCAGGGGGAATGGCTATGGCTACACCTTC	CASRVLTEGRGNGYGYTF
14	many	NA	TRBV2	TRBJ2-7	TGTGCCAGCAGTGTGACGCGGGGCCCCTACGAGCAGTACTTC	CASSVTRGPYEQYF
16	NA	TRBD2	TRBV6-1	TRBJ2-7	TGTGCCAGCCCGAAACCTAGCGGGCCGGGAGCCTACGAGCAGTACTTC	CASPKPSGPGAYEQYF
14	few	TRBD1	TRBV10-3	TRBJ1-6	TGTGCCATCAGTGGACAGGGTAGTAATTCACCCCTCCACTTT	CAISGQGSNSPLHF
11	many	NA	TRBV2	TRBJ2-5	TGTGCCAGCAGTATCCGCGAGACCCAGTACTTC	CASSIRETQYF
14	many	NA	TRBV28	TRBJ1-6	TGTGCCAGCAGTCTAGCCCAGAATAATTCACCCCTCCACTTT	CASSLAQNNSPLHF
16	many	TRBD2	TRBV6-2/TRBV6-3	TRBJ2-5	TGTGCCAGCAGTTACTCGACTAGCGGGGAGAGGGAGACCCAGTACTTC	CASSYSTSGERETQYF